Listed below are T cell receptor beta chains from one sample, sequenced in a study of glioma-infiltrating T cells. MiXCR was run by TCRdb on the multiplex PCR reads, yielding one entry per CDR3 protein. The table includes roughly 350,000 distinct CDR3 sequences, less than 50% detected once. Specimen: glioma tissue, nonneoplastic brain tissue, or PBMCs (not recorded which). These receptors all come from a human donor with low-grade glioma or glioblastoma, undergoing nonglioma brain surgery, or in good health (not recorded which). Each CDR3 is given with its conserved first and last residue. D genes are given only for firm matches. For some rows the clone size is stated as once, few or many, or as a class when expanded; others skip it.

clone size	D gene	J gene	V gene	CDR3 DNA	CDR3 protein
-	-	TRBJ1-5	TRBV7-9	TGTGCCAGCAGCTTAAATCTGGGCGGGCCCCAGCATTTT	CASSLNLGGPQHF
-	TRBD2	TRBJ2-3	TRBV19	TGTGCCAGTAGTCAGCGGGACCACGCAGATACGCAGTATTTT	CASSQRDHADTQYF
-	-	TRBJ2-5	TRBV7-2	TGTGCCAGCAGCTTTGAACTTCGCGGGACCCAGTACTTC	CASSFELRGTQYF
many	-	TRBJ1-1	TRBV27	TGTGCCAGCAGTTTCTGGGGGGAGACTGAAGCTTTCTTT	CASSFWGETEAFF
few	TRBD1	TRBJ1-5	TRBV12-3/TRBV12-4	TGTGCCAGCAGTTTAGGGGGGACCGGGACAGGGAACAATCAGCCCCAGCATTTT	CASSLGGTGTGNNQPQHF
few	-	TRBJ2-7	TRBV5-1	TGCGCCAGCAGCTTGGGACAGGCAAACTACGAGCAGTACTTC	CASSLGQANYEQYF
-	TRBD1	TRBJ1-5	TRBV18	TGTGCCAGCTCACAGGAGACAGGGAGAAGACAGCCCCAGCATTTT	CASSQETGRRQPQHF
-	-	TRBJ1-2	TRBV11-1	TGTGCCAGCAGCGGTATGACAGGCTATAACTACACCTTC	CASSGMTGYNYTF
-	-	TRBJ2-1	TRBV27	TGTGCCAGCAGTTTATATTGGCAGGGGGGCTACAATGAGCAGTTCTTC	CASSLYWQGGYNEQFF
-	-	TRBJ1-2	TRBV7-2	TGTGCCAGCAGCTCGGGGGGTAGGGGATACTATGGCTACACCTTC	CASSSGGRGYYGYTF
many	-	TRBJ2-3	TRBV28	TGTGCCAGCAGTCCACTGACGGGGCTCAGATATACGCAGTATTTT	CASSPLTGLRYTQYF
many	-	TRBJ2-3	TRBV28	TGTGCCAGCAGTTTCCAGTTGGGCACAGATACGCAGTATTTT	CASSFQLGTDTQYF
-	-	TRBJ2-7	TRBV7-9	TGTGCCAGCAGCCCTCGGGCTATCAGCTCCTACGAGCAGTACTTC	CASSPRAISSYEQYF
many	-	TRBJ1-6	TRBV27	TGTGCCAGCAGTTCCCAACCGGTAGTCGCGTCACCCCTCCACTTT	CASSSQPVVASPLHF
-	TRBD1	TRBJ1-4	TRBV6-5	TGTGCCAGCAGTCGGACCGGGACAGGGCACGAAAAAATGTTTTTT	CASSRTGTGHEKMFF
-	TRBD2	TRBJ2-7	TRBV20-1	TGCAGTGCTAGCCGACTAGCGGGATACGAGCAGTACTTC	CSASRLAGYEQYF